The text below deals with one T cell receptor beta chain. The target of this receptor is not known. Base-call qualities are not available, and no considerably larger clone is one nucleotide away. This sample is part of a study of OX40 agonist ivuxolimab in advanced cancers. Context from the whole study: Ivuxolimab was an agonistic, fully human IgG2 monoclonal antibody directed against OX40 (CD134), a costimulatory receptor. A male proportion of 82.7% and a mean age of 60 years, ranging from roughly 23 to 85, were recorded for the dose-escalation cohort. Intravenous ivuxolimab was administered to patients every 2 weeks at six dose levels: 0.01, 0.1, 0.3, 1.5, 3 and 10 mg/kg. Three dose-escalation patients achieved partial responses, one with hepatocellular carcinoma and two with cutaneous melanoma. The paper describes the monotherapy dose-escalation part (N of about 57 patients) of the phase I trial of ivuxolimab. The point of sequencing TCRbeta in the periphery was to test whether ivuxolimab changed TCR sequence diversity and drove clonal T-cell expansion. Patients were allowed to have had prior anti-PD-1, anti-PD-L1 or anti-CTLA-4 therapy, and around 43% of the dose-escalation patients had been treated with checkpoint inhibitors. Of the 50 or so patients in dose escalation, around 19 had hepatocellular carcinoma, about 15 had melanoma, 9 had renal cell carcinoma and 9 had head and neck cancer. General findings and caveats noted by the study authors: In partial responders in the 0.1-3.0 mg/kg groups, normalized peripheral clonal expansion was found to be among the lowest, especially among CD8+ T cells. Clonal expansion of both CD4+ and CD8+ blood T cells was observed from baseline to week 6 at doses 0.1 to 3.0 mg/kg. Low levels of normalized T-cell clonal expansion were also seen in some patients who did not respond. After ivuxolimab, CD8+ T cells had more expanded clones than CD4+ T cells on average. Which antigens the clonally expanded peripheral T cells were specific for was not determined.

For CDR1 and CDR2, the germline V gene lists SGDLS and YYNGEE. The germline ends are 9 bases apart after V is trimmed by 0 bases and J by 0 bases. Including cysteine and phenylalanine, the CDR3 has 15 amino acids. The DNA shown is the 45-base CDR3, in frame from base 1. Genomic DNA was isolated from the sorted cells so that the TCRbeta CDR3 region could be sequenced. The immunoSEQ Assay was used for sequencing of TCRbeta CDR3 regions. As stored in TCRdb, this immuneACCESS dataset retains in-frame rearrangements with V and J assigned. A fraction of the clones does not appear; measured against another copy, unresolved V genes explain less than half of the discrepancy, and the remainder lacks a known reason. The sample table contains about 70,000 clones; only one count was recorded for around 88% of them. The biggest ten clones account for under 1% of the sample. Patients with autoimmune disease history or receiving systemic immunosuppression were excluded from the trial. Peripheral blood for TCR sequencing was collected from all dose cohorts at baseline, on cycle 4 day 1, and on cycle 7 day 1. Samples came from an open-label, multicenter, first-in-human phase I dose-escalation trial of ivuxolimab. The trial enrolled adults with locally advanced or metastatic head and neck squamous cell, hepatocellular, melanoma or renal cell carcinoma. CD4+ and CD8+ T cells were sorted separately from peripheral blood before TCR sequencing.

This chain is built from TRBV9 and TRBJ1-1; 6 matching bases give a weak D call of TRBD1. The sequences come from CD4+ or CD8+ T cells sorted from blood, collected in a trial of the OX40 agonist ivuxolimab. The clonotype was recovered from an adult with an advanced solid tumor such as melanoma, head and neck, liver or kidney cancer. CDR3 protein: CASSVEGGMNTEAFF. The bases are TGTGCCAGCAGCGTAGAAGGGGGGATGAACACTGAAGCTTTCTTT.